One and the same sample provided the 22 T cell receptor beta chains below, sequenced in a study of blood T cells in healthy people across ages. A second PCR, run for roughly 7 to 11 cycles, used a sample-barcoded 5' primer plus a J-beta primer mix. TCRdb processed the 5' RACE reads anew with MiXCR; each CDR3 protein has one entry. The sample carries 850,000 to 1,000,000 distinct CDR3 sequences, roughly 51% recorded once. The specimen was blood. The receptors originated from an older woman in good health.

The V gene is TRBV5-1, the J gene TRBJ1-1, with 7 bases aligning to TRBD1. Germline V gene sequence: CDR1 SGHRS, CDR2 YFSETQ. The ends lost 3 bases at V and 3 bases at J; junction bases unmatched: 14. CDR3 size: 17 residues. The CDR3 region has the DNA TGCGCCAGCAGCTCAGCTTTAAACAGGGGACGGGACACTGAAGCTTTCTTT. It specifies CASSSALNRGRDTEAFF.

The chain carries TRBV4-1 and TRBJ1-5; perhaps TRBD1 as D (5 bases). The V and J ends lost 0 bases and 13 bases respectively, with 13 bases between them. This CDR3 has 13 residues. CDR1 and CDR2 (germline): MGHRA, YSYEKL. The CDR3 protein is CASSQEWGGRQHF. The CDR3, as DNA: TGCGCCAGCAGCCAAGAGTGGGGGGGTCGACAGCATTTT.

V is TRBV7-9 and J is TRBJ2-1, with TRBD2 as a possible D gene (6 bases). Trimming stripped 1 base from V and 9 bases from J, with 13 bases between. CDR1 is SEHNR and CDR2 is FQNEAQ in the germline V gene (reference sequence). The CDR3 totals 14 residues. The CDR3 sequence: CASSLGEAGREQFF. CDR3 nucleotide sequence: TGTGCCAGCAGCTTAGGAGAAGCGGGCCGTGAGCAGTTCTTC.

The DNA of the CDR3 is TGTGCCAGGCCGGGGGCCTACGAGCAGTACTTC. Translation gives CARPGAYEQYF. This chain uses TRBV6-2 or TRBV6-3 with TRBJ2-5; the D gene is possibly TRBD2 (6 bases). The closer fit of TRBJ2-7 to the DNA end suggests the J call may be wrong. Per the germline V gene, CDR1 is MNHEY and CDR2 is SVGEGT. The length of the CDR3 is 11 residues.

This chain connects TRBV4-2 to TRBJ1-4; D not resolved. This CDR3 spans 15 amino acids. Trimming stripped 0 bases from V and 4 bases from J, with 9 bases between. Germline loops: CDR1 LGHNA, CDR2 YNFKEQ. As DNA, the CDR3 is TGTGCCAGCAGCCAAGAAGAGGGTTATAATGAAAAACTGTTTTTT. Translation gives CASSQEEGYNEKLFF.

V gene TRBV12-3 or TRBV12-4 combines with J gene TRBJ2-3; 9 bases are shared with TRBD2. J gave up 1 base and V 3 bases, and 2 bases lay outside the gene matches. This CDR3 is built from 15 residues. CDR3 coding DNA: TGTGCCAGCAGTTTTAGCGGGAGTCGCACAGATACGCAGTATTTT. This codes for CASSFSGSRTDTQYF.

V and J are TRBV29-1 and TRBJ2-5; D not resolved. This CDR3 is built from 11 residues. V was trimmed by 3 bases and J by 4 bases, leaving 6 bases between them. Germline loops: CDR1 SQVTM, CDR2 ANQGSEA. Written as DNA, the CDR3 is TGCAGCGTTGACTACGGAGAGACCCAGTACTTC. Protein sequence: CSVDYGETQYF.

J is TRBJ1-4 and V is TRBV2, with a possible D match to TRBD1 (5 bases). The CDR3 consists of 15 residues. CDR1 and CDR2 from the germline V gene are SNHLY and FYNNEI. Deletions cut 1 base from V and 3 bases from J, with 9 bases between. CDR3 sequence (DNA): TGTGCCAGCAGTGAAGGAGGGACGGCTAATGAAAAACTGTTTTTT. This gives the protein CASSEGGTANEKLFF.

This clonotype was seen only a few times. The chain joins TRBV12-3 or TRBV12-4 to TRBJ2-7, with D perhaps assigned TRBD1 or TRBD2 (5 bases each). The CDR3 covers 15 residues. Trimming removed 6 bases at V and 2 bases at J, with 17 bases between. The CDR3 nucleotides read TGTGCCAGCAGCTTCCGGGACCGTCTGACCTACGAGCAGTACTTC. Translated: CASSFRDRLTYEQYF.

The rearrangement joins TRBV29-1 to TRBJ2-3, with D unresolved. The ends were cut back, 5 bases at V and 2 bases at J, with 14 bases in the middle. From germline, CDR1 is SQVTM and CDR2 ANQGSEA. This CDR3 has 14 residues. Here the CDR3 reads CSVPISISTDTQYF. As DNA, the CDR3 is TGCAGCGTTCCAATCAGTATCTCCACAGATACGCAGTATTTT.

The CDR3 region is CASSYSRRSGGLETQYF. The CDR3, as DNA: TGTGCCAGCAGTTACTCGAGGCGGTCCGGGGGTTTGGAGACCCAGTACTTC. The chain is built from TRBV6-2 or TRBV6-3 and TRBJ2-4, with a weak D call TRBD2 (6 bases). The better agreement between TRBJ2-5 and the DNA end casts doubt on the J call. CDR1 and CDR2 from the germline V gene are MNHEY and SVGEGT. This CDR3 has 17 amino acids.

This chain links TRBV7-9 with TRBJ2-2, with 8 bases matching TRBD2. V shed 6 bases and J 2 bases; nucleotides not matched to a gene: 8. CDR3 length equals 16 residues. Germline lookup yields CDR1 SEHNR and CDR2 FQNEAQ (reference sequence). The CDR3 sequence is CASRNRGGVNTGELFF. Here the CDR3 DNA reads TGTGCCAGCAGGAACCGGGGGGGTGTCAACACCGGGGAGCTGTTTTTT.

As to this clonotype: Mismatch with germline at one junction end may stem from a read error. The CDR3 loop reads CAGSQGFRADRSSYNSPLHF. Written as DNA, the CDR3 is TGCGCCGGCAGCCAAGGGTTCAGAGCCGACAGGAGCTCCTATAATTCACCCCTCCACTTT. V gene TRBV4-1 combines with J gene TRBJ1-6; D possibly corresponds to TRBD1 (6 bases). The CDR3 runs 20 residues. Germline V gene lookup returns CDR1 MGHRA and CDR2 YSYEKL.

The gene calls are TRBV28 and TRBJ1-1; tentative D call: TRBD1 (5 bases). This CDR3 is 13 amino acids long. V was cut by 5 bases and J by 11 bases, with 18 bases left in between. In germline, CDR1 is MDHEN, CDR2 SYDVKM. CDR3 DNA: TGTGCCAGCAGTCCACGGGACCCTAACGGGGCTTTCTTT. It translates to CASSPRDPNGAFF.

The chain's CDR3 is CASSFQLAEGETQYF. The CDR3 bases are TGTGCCAGCAGCTTTCAGCTAGCGGAGGGTGAGACCCAGTACTTC. V gene TRBV7-2 combines with J gene TRBJ2-5, with 7 bases that match TRBD2. The CDR3 is made up of 15 amino acids. The V segment lost 3 bases and the J segment 5 bases; nucleotides outside the gene matches: 9. CDR1 is SGHTA and CDR2 is FQGNSA in the germline V gene. Variable domain in full (rest from reference TRBV7-2 and TRBJ2-5): GAGVSQSPSNKVTEKGKDVELRCDPISGHTALYWYRQSLGQGLEFLIYFQGNSAPDKSGLPSDRFSAERTGGSVSTLTIQRTQQEDSAVYLCASSFQLAEGETQYFGPGTRLLVL.

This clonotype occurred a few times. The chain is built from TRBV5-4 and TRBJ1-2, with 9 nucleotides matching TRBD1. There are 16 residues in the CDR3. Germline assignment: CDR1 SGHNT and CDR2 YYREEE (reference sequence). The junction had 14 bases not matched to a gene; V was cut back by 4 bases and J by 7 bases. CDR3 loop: CASSPPGTGQFGGYTF. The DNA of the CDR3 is TGTGCCAGCAGCCCACCCGGGACAGGGCAATTTGGTGGCTACACCTTC.

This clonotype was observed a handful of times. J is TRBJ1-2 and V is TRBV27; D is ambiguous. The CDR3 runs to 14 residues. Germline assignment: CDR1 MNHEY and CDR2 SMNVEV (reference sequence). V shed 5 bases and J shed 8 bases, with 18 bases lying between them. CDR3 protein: CASSANKRERGYTF. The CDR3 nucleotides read TGTGCCAGCAGTGCCAACAAGAGGGAGCGGGGCTACACCTTC.

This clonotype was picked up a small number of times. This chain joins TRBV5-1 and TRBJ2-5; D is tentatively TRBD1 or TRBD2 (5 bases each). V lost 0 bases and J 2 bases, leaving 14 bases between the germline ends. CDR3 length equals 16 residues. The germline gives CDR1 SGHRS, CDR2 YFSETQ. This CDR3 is CASSLAGVEGQETQYF. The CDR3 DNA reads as TGCGCCAGCAGCTTGGCTGGGGTTGAGGGGCAAGAGACCCAGTACTTC.

The CDR3 sequence is CASSRGLAGVRETQYF. The CDR3 bases are TGTGCCAGCAGCCGGGGACTAGCGGGAGTCCGGGAGACCCAGTACTTC. This chain joins TRBV7-2 and TRBJ2-5, with 14 nucleotides matching TRBD2. Germline CDR1 reads SGHTA; CDR2 reads FQGNSA. V trimming: 5 bases; J trimming: 5 bases; junction bases outside the gene matches: 7. The CDR3 contains 16 residues.

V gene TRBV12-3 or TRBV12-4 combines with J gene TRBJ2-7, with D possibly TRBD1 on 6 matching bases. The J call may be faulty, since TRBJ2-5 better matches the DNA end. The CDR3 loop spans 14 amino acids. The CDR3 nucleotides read TGTGCCAGCAGTTTCAGACAGGCAGAAGAGACCCAGTACTTC. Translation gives CASSFRQAEETQYF.

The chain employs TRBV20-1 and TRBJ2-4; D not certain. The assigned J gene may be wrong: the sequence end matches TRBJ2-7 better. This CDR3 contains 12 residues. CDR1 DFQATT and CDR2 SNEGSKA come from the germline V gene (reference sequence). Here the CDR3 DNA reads TGCAGTGCCGACACTGACCTCTACGAGCAGTACTTC. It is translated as CSADTDLYEQYF.

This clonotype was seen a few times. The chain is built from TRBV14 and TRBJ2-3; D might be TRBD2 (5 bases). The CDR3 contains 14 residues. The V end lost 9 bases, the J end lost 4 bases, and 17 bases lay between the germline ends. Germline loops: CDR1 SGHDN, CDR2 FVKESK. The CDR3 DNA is TGTGCCAGAATCGTCCGGCAGGAGGCAGATACGCAGTATTTT. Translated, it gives CARIVRQEADTQYF. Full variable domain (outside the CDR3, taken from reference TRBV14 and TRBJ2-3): EAGVTQFPSHSVIEKGQTVTLRCDPISGHDNLYWYRRVMGKEIKFLLHFVKESKQDESGMPNNRFLAERTGGTYSTLKVQPAELEDSGVYFCARIVRQEADTQYFGPGTRLTVL.